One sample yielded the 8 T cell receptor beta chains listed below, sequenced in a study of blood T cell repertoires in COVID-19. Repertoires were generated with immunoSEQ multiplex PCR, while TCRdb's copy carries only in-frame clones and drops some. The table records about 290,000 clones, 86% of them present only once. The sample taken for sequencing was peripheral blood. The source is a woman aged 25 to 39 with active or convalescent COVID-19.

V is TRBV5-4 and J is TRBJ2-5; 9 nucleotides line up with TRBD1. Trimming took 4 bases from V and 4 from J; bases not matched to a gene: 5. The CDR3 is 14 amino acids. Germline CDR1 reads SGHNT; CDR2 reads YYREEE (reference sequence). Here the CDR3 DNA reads TGTGCCAGCAGCCCACAGGGGGCGAGAGAGACCCAGTACTTC. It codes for CASSPQGARETQYF.

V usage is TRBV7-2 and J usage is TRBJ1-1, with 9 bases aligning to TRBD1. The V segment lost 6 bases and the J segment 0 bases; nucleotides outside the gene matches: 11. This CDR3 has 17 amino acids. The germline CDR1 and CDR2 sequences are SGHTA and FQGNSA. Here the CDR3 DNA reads TGTGCCAGCAGACCCTCCGGACAGGGGAATTTGAACACTGAAGCTTTCTTT. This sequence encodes CASRPSGQGNLNTEAFF.

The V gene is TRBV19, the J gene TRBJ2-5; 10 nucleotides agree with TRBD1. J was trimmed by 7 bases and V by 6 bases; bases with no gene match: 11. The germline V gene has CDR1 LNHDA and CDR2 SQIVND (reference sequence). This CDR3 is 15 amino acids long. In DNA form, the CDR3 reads TGTGCCAGTAGCCTCGGGACAGGGGTGATGGGGACCCAGTACTTC. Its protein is CASSLGTGVMGTQYF.

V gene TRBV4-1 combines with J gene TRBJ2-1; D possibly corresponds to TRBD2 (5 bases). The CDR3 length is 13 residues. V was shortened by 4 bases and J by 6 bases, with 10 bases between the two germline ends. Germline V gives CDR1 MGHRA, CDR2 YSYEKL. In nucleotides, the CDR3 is TGCGCCAGCAGCCCCGACCGGGGCAATGAGCAGTTCTTC. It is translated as CASSPDRGNEQFF.

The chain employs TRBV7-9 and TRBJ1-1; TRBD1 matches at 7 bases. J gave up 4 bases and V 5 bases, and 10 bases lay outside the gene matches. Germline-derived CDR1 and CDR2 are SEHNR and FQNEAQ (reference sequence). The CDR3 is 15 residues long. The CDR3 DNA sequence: TGTGCCAGCAGCCCCCGACAGGGCGTGGGCACTGAAGCTTTCTTT. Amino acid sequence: CASSPRQGVGTEAFF.

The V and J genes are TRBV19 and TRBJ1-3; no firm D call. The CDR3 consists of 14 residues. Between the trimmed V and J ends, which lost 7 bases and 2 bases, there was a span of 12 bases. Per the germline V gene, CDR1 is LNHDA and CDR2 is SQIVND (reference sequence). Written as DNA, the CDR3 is TGTGCCAGTACCCTAAGCGGAGCTGGAAACACCATATATTTT. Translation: CASTLSGAGNTIYF.

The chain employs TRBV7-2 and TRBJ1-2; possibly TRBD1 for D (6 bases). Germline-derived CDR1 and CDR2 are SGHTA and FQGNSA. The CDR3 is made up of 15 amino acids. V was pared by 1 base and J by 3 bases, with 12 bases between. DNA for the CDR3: TGTGCCAGCAGCTTAGACCCAGGGGTTTACTATGGCTACACCTTC. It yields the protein CASSLDPGVYYGYTF.

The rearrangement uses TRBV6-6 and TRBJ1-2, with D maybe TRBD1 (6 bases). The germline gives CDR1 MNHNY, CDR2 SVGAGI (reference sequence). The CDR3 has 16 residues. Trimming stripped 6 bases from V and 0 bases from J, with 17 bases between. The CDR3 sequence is CASRGSEGHSNYGYTF. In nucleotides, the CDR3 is TGTGCCAGCAGGGGATCAGAGGGACACTCTAACTATGGCTACACCTTC.